The T cell receptor beta chain under discussion was sequenced for a study of cytomegalovirus exposure and HLA in healthy donors. Of note for this clone: No antigen is known for it.

Repertoires were generated with immunoSEQ multiplex PCR, while TCRdb's copy carries only in-frame clones and drops some. The table includes 250,000 to 400,000 clones, approximately 85% detected once. Study observations and caveats: Whilst most TCR sequences proved rare, a subset of public TCRs occurred across many donors.

The specimen was PBMCs. This clonotype originated in a man in his thirties or forties in good health and CMV-seronegative.

CDR3: CASSLGGAANEKLFF. CDR3 bases: TGCGCCAGCAGCTTAGGGGGCGCGGCTAATGAAAAACTGTTTTTT. The rearrangement uses TRBV5-1 and TRBJ1-4, with 7 bases fitting TRBD1. CDR1 and CDR2 (germline): SGHRS, YFSETQ. V shed 2 bases and J 3 bases; nucleotides not matched to a gene: 4. This CDR3 has 15 amino acids.